This is a list of T cell receptor beta chains from one sample in a study of blood T cell repertoires in COVID-19. Some clones are missing from TCRdb's copy, which holds only in-frame ones; the method was immunoSEQ multiplex PCR. The sample gives about 400,000 clones, around 87% of which show up once; roughly a tenth is in the top ten. Specimen: PBMCs or T cells enriched from blood (not recorded which). These receptors originate from a woman aged 50 to 65 who had recovered from COVID-19. CDR3s include the opening cysteine and the closing phenylalanine or tryptophan. Fields, in order: CDR3 DNA, CDR3 protein, clone size, V gene, J gene, D gene. D genes are given only for firm matches. Some rows mark clone size as missing; the rest say once, few, many or name a class of expanded clone.

CDR3nt: TGTGCCTGGAGCCCCGGGGGGCCCCTCCACTTT
CDR3aa: CAWSPGGPLHF
abundance: NA
v_gene: TRBV30
j_gene: TRBJ1-6
d_gene: NA

CDR3nt: TGTGCCAGCAGCTTAGGGGGAGGGTTTACTAACTATGGCTACACCTTC
CDR3aa: CASSLGGGFTNYGYTF
abundance: NA
v_gene: TRBV7-2
j_gene: TRBJ1-2
d_gene: NA

CDR3nt: TGTGCCAGCAGTGAGGGCTTTCTAAGCTCCTACGAGCAGTACTTC
CDR3aa: CASSEGFLSSYEQYF
abundance: NA
v_gene: TRBV6-1
j_gene: TRBJ2-7
d_gene: NA

CDR3nt: TGCGCCAGCAGCCCCACGGGACACCCGGACACTGAAGCTTTCTTT
CDR3aa: CASSPTGHPDTEAFF
abundance: NA
v_gene: TRBV4-1
j_gene: TRBJ1-1
d_gene: NA

CDR3nt: TGTGCCAGCAGGGCCACAGGGGGCTGGGAAGGCTACACCTTC
CDR3aa: CASRATGGWEGYTF
abundance: NA
v_gene: TRBV27
j_gene: TRBJ1-2
d_gene: TRBD1

CDR3nt: TGTGCCAGCAGTCCCTCGGGACAGAGCTACGAGCAGTACTTC
CDR3aa: CASSPSGQSYEQYF
abundance: NA
v_gene: TRBV28
j_gene: TRBJ2-7
d_gene: TRBD1

CDR3nt: TGTGCCAGCAAGGGACAGGGACTCCAGGGTTATAATTCACCCCTCCACTTT
CDR3aa: CASKGQGLQGYNSPLHF
abundance: NA
v_gene: TRBV2
j_gene: TRBJ1-6
d_gene: TRBD1

CDR3nt: TGCGCCAGCAGGATTAGCGGGGGGACAGATACGCAGTATTTT
CDR3aa: CASRISGGTDTQYF
abundance: NA
v_gene: TRBV5-1
j_gene: TRBJ2-3
d_gene: TRBD2

CDR3nt: TGTGCCAGCAGGGGCCGGGGACAGGCCTATGGCTACACCTTC
CDR3aa: CASRGRGQAYGYTF
abundance: NA
v_gene: TRBV2
j_gene: TRBJ1-2
d_gene: TRBD1

CDR3nt: TGTGCTAGTGGTTTGTTATTGGGACAGCCGATGGGGGGCTACACCTTC
CDR3aa: CASGLLLGQPMGGYTF
abundance: NA
v_gene: TRBV12-5
j_gene: TRBJ1-2
d_gene: TRBD1

CDR3nt: TGTGCCAGCAGTTCGGATACACAGGGCCACAATCAGCCCCAGCATTTT
CDR3aa: CASSSDTQGHNQPQHF
abundance: NA
v_gene: TRBV28
j_gene: TRBJ1-5
d_gene: NA

CDR3nt: TGTGCCAGCTCACCAAAGGGGGAACCCTACGAGCAGTACTTC
CDR3aa: CASSPKGEPYEQYF
abundance: NA
v_gene: TRBV18
j_gene: TRBJ2-7
d_gene: NA

CDR3nt: TGTGCCAGCAGTTACGTGGGGGCTGACACTGAAGCTTTCTTT
CDR3aa: CASSYVGADTEAFF
abundance: NA
v_gene: TRBV6-2/TRBV6-3
j_gene: TRBJ1-1
d_gene: NA

CDR3nt: TGTGCCAGCACAGGGGTAGAATACGAGCAGTACTTC
CDR3aa: CASTGVEYEQYF
abundance: NA
v_gene: TRBV2
j_gene: TRBJ2-7
d_gene: NA

CDR3nt: TGCAGCGTGGCTCCCGGGACAGGGTCATACGAGCAGTACTTC
CDR3aa: CSVAPGTGSYEQYF
abundance: once
v_gene: TRBV29-1
j_gene: TRBJ2-7
d_gene: TRBD1

CDR3nt: TGTGCCAGCAGCCCGAGGACAGCCATGAACACTGAAGCTTTCTTT
CDR3aa: CASSPRTAMNTEAFF
abundance: NA
v_gene: TRBV7-2
j_gene: TRBJ1-1
d_gene: NA

CDR3nt: TGCGCCAGCAGGGGGGACAGGGACACCGGGGAGCTGTTTTTT
CDR3aa: CASRGDRDTGELFF
abundance: NA
v_gene: TRBV5-1
j_gene: TRBJ2-2
d_gene: TRBD1

CDR3nt: TGCGCCAGCAGCCAAGAGGCCGCCCGCTCCTATAATTCACCCCTCCACTTT
CDR3aa: CASSQEAARSYNSPLHF
abundance: NA
v_gene: TRBV4-1
j_gene: TRBJ1-6
d_gene: NA

CDR3nt: TGTGCCATCAGTGAGTCTACGGTCGACGAGCAGTACTTC
CDR3aa: CAISESTVDEQYF
abundance: NA
v_gene: TRBV10-3
j_gene: TRBJ2-7
d_gene: NA

CDR3nt: TGTGCCAGCAGTGACGCAGGGAACTATGGCTACACCTTC
CDR3aa: CASSDAGNYGYTF
abundance: NA
v_gene: TRBV2
j_gene: TRBJ1-2
d_gene: NA

CDR3nt: TGTGCCAGCAGCACTAGCGGGGGGGCGAATGAGCAGTTCTTC
CDR3aa: CASSTSGGANEQFF
abundance: NA
v_gene: TRBV7-2
j_gene: TRBJ2-1
d_gene: TRBD2